This T cell receptor (beta chain) was recorded in a study of blood T cell repertoires in COVID-19. Overall study: Samples taken during acute and convalescent COVID-19 were collected in the United States, Italy and Spain. T cells, B-cell-depleted T cells, or PBMCs supplied cDNA or gDNA.

Seattle researchers signed up patients amid active infection and tracked them longitudinally. Germline V gives CDR1 KGHSH, CDR2 LQKENI. V was pared by 3 bases and J by 0 bases, with 4 bases of the junction left unmatched. This CDR3 spans 16 amino acids. Methods used by the authors: Researchers report that nucleated cell counts were estimated from reference gene primer amplification. This table comes from immunoSEQ multiplex PCR, and its TCRdb copy is limited to in-frame clones, with some not included. The DNA was the basis for D and trimming; V, J and clone size are from that table. The sample carries over 450,000 clones, approximately 89% recorded once.

Specimen: peripheral blood. The source of this sequence is a man between 18 and 35 years old with COVID-19, enrolled during active disease. This chain connects TRBV18 to TRBJ2-3; TRBD2 matches at 9 bases. This CDR3 is CASSPAGGGSTDTQYF. In nucleotides, the CDR3 is TGTGCCAGCTCACCCGCGGGGGGGGGAAGCACAGATACGCAGTATTTT.